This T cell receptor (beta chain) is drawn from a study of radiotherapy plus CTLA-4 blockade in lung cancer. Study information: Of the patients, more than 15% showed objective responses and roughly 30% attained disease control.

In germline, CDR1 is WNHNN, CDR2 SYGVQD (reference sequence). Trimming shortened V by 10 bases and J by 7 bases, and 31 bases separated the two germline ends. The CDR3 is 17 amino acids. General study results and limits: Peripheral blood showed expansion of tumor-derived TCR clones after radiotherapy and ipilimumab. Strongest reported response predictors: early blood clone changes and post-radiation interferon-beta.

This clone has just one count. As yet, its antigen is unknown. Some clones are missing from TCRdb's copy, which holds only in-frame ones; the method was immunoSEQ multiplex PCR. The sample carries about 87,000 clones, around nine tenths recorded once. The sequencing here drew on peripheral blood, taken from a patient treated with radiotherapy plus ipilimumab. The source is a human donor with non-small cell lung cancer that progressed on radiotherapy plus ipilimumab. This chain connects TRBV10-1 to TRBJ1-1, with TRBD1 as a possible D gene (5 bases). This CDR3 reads CATCGVRPLSRRGEAFF. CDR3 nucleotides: TGCGCCACCTGCGGGGTTCGACCCCTAAGCCGGAGGGGTGAAGCTTTCTTT.